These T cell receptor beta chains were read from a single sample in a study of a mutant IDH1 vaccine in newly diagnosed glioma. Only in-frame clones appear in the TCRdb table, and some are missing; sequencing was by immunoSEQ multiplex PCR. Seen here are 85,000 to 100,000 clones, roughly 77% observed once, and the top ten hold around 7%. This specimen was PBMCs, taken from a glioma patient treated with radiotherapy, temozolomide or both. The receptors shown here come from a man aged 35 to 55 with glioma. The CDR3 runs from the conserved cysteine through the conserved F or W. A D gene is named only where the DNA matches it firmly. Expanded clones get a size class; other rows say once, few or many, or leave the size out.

DNA: TGTGCCAGCAGTGAAGAGCCGACAGCCTCCCGGATCTTC; CDR3: CASSEEPTASRIF; size: -; J: TRBJ2-1; D: -; V: TRBV2
DNA: TGCGCCAGCAGCCCCGGGCTATCTGGAAACACCATATATTTT; CDR3: CASSPGLSGNTIYF; size: few; J: TRBJ1-3; D: -; V: TRBV5-1
DNA: TGTGCCAGCAGTGTAGAAACAGGGGGTAGGGGAGAGACCCAGTACTTC; CDR3: CASSVETGGRGETQYF; size: -; J: TRBJ2-5; D: TRBD1; V: TRBV2
DNA: TGTGCCAGCAGCGTATTTTCAGCGGGAGGCCACAACAATGAGCAGTTCTTC; CDR3: CASSVFSAGGHNNEQFF; size: -; J: TRBJ2-1; D: TRBD2; V: TRBV9
DNA: TGCGCCAGCAGCTTGGGGGGACTAGGCGCCATCTCCTACAATGAGCAGTTCTTC; CDR3: CASSLGGLGAISYNEQFF; size: -; J: TRBJ2-1; D: TRBD2; V: TRBV5-1
DNA: TGTGCCAGCTCACCATTATTCTCCGGGACAGGGTTCTACGAGCAGTACTTC; CDR3: CASSPLFSGTGFYEQYF; size: once; J: TRBJ2-7; D: TRBD1; V: TRBV18
DNA: TGTGCCAGCAGCCCGGTAGACGGGGCCAACGTCCTGACTTTC; CDR3: CASSPVDGANVLTF; size: once; J: TRBJ2-6; D: -; V: TRBV5-4
DNA: TGCGCCAGCAGCTGGTCCGGGACAGGGTCAGACGAGCAGTACTTC; CDR3: CASSWSGTGSDEQYF; size: many; J: TRBJ2-7; D: TRBD1; V: TRBV5-1
DNA: TGTGCCACCAGCAGAGGTGGGGGAACGAACTATGGCTACACCTTC; CDR3: CATSRGGGTNYGYTF; size: -; J: TRBJ1-2; D: -; V: TRBV15
DNA: TGTGCCAGCAGCTTGGGCGGAGAACCGGGGGATGGCTACACCTTC; CDR3: CASSLGGEPGDGYTF; size: once; J: TRBJ1-2; D: -; V: TRBV9
DNA: TGTGCCAGCACCGATGCATGGAGCTACAATGAGCAGTTCTTC; CDR3: CASTDAWSYNEQFF; size: -; J: TRBJ2-1; D: -; V: TRBV11-1
DNA: TGCGCCAGCAGCCAGGGCCGGGGGACCTACGAGCAGTACTTC; CDR3: CASSQGRGTYEQYF; size: -; J: TRBJ2-7; D: -; V: TRBV4-3
DNA: TGTGCCAGCAGTTACACGAACACTGAAGCTTTCTTT; CDR3: CASSYTNTEAFF; size: few; J: TRBJ1-1; D: -; V: TRBV6-6
DNA: TGTGCCAGCAGCCCGCGTTGGGGCGATACGCAGTATTTT; CDR3: CASSPRWGDTQYF; size: -; J: TRBJ2-3; D: -; V: TRBV6-4
DNA: TGTGCCACCAAGTCGGGGGGGTTCGGCAATGAGCAGTTCTTC; CDR3: CATKSGGFGNEQFF; size: -; J: TRBJ2-1; D: TRBD2; V: TRBV6-5
DNA: TGTGCCAGCAGCTTGGATAGCAATCAGCCCCAGCATTTT; CDR3: CASSLDSNQPQHF; size: few; J: TRBJ1-5; D: -; V: TRBV5-4
DNA: TGTGCCAGCAGCCAAGGGGAGGCTAGCGGGGGATTGAACACCGGGGAGCTGTTTTTT; CDR3: CASSQGEASGGLNTGELFF; size: few; J: TRBJ2-2; D: TRBD2; V: TRBV4-2
DNA: TGTGCCGCCGCACCTCGGCGACTAGCGGGAGGAGGGACAGATACGCAGTATTTT; CDR3: CAAAPRRLAGGGTDTQYF; size: -; J: TRBJ2-3; D: TRBD2; V: TRBV10-3
DNA: TGTGCCAGCAGCCCTACACGGGGAGATCGGCAGCCCCAGCATTTT; CDR3: CASSPTRGDRQPQHF; size: -; J: TRBJ1-5; D: -; V: TRBV6-1
DNA: TGTGCCAGCAGCCAAGAATGGGGGCTTGAAAAACTGTTTTTT; CDR3: CASSQEWGLEKLFF; size: -; J: TRBJ1-4; D: -; V: TRBV4-2
DNA: TGTGCCAGCAGCTTGACTAGCGGGAGAAACGAGCAGTACTTC; CDR3: CASSLTSGRNEQYF; size: -; J: TRBJ2-7; D: TRBD2; V: TRBV7-2
DNA: TGTGCCAGCAGCGTTAGCGGGAGGGGAGAGACCCAGTACTTC; CDR3: CASSVSGRGETQYF; size: -; J: TRBJ2-5; D: TRBD2; V: TRBV9
DNA: TGTGCCAGCAGTAGGGGGCGGAACACTGAAGCTTTCTTT; CDR3: CASSRGRNTEAFF; size: once; J: TRBJ1-1; D: TRBD1; V: TRBV6-5
DNA: TGTGCCAGCAGCTTAGCGACTAGCGGCGGATATGAGCAGTTCTTC; CDR3: CASSLATSGGYEQFF; size: -; J: TRBJ2-1; D: TRBD2; V: TRBV7-2
DNA: TGTGCCAGCAGTGGGGACAGGAGTACCGGGGAGCTGTTTTTT; CDR3: CASSGDRSTGELFF; size: -; J: TRBJ2-2; D: TRBD1; V: TRBV6-4
DNA: TGCGCCAGCAGCCAAGATGCCGGGACAAAGATTCTCCGAGGCACTGAAGCTTTCTTT; CDR3: CASSQDAGTKILRGTEAFF; size: -; J: TRBJ1-1; D: -; V: TRBV4-3
DNA: TGTGCCAGCAGAAGGCAACTCAAAGGCTACACCTTC; CDR3: CASRRQLKGYTF; size: -; J: TRBJ1-2; D: -; V: TRBV28
DNA: TGTGCCAGCAGCTTGAATCCGGACAGCTATGAAAAACTGTTTTTT; CDR3: CASSLNPDSYEKLFF; size: -; J: TRBJ1-4; D: -; V: TRBV5-5
DNA: TGTGCCAGCAGCGATATAGCGGGAGTCACCTACAATGAGCAGTTCTTC; CDR3: CASSDIAGVTYNEQFF; size: -; J: TRBJ2-1; D: TRBD2; V: TRBV7-9
DNA: TGTGCCATCAAGGTCGGCGGGGGCCAAGAGACCCAGTACTTC; CDR3: CAIKVGGGQETQYF; size: few; J: TRBJ2-5; D: TRBD2; V: TRBV10-3
DNA: TGCGCCAGCAGCCACCCAGGGACGCCAGATACGCAGTATTTT; CDR3: CASSHPGTPDTQYF; size: -; J: TRBJ2-3; D: -; V: TRBV4-1
DNA: TGTGCCAGCAGCTTGTCTGGGGTCCCACGTGTGCCCCAGCATTTT; CDR3: CASSLSGVPRVPQHF; size: -; J: TRBJ1-5; D: -; V: TRBV5-5
DNA: TGTGCCAGCTCACCACCGGTGAAGCGGGAGCGGGCTGTAGGAGAGACCCAGTACTTC; CDR3: CASSPPVKRERAVGETQYF; size: once; J: TRBJ2-5; D: TRBD2; V: TRBV18
DNA: TGTGCCAGCAGCTTACCCTCCCGGGCCCCTGAAGCTTTCTTT; CDR3: CASSLPSRAPEAFF; size: -; J: TRBJ1-1; D: -; V: TRBV11-2
DNA: TGTGCCAGTAGTATAGGGGATGGTAGCAATCAGCCCCAGCATTTT; CDR3: CASSIGDGSNQPQHF; size: -; J: TRBJ1-5; D: -; V: TRBV19
DNA: TGTGCCAGCAGCCCCCGACAGGGGGTCTTAAATGAGCAGTTCTTC; CDR3: CASSPRQGVLNEQFF; size: -; J: TRBJ2-1; D: TRBD1; V: TRBV9
DNA: TGCGCCAGCACCGCGGGTGCGACGAGCAATCAGCCCCAGCATTTT; CDR3: CASTAGATSNQPQHF; size: -; J: TRBJ1-5; D: -; V: TRBV10-2
DNA: TGCGCCAGCAGCCTACTAGCGGGGGTAACAGATACGCAGTATTTT; CDR3: CASSLLAGVTDTQYF; size: few; J: TRBJ2-3; D: TRBD2; V: TRBV10-1
DNA: TGTGCCAGCAGCTTAGAAGGGCCTCCCCGGAGTTCACCCCTCCACTTT; CDR3: CASSLEGPPRSSPLHF; size: -; J: TRBJ1-6; D: -; V: TRBV7-6
DNA: TGTGCCTGGCGGTGGATTCGAAATCAGCCCCAGCATTTT; CDR3: CAWRWIRNQPQHF; size: -; J: TRBJ1-5; D: -; V: TRBV30
DNA: TGTGCCAGCAGCTTAACTAGCGGGAGCCATGAGCAGTTCTTC; CDR3: CASSLTSGSHEQFF; size: -; J: TRBJ2-1; D: TRBD2; V: TRBV7-8
DNA: TGTGCCAGCAGCCCGGATTCAGATACGCAGTATTTT; CDR3: CASSPDSDTQYF; size: -; J: TRBJ2-3; D: -; V: TRBV6-6
DNA: TGTGCCAGCAGCGGCGCGACTAGCGGGAGAGATACGCAGTATTTT; CDR3: CASSGATSGRDTQYF; size: -; J: TRBJ2-3; D: TRBD2; V: TRBV9
DNA: TGTGCCAGCAGCCCCCGGACAGGGCTTGGTGAAAAACTGTTTTTT; CDR3: CASSPRTGLGEKLFF; size: few; J: TRBJ1-4; D: TRBD1; V: TRBV9
DNA: TGTGCCAGCAGCTTTGGGGGGCTCCGAAACACCATATATTTT; CDR3: CASSFGGLRNTIYF; size: -; J: TRBJ1-3; D: -; V: TRBV7-2
DNA: TGTGCCAGCAGCTTAGGAACAGGGTTAATAGGGACTGAAGCTTTCTTT; CDR3: CASSLGTGLIGTEAFF; size: -; J: TRBJ1-1; D: -; V: TRBV7-8
DNA: TGTGCCAGCAGCTTACCTCCGGGACAGGTCCTATCTGGCTACACCTTC; CDR3: CASSLPPGQVLSGYTF; size: once; J: TRBJ1-2; D: TRBD1; V: TRBV7-9
DNA: TGTGCCAGCAGCGTAGCGACTAGCGCCTCCTACAATGAGCAGTTCTTC; CDR3: CASSVATSASYNEQFF; size: once; J: TRBJ2-1; D: TRBD2; V: TRBV9
DNA: TGCGCCAGCAGCGTCACTAGACCTAAAAACTCTGGGGCCAACGTCCTGACTTTC; CDR3: CASSVTRPKNSGANVLTF; size: -; J: TRBJ2-6; D: -; V: TRBV5-1
DNA: TGCAGCGTTGAAGATGGTCGAGCAGGGAGCTCCTACGAGCAGTACTTC; CDR3: CSVEDGRAGSSYEQYF; size: -; J: TRBJ2-7; D: -; V: TRBV29-1
DNA: TGTGCCACCAGCCAAGTAGCGGTTTCAGATACGCAGTATTTT; CDR3: CATSQVAVSDTQYF; size: -; J: TRBJ2-3; D: -; V: TRBV15
DNA: TGTGCCAGCAGCGGACAGGGTACCGGGGAGCTGTTTTTT; CDR3: CASSGQGTGELFF; size: -; J: TRBJ2-2; D: TRBD1; V: TRBV11-3